This T cell receptor (beta chain) was sequenced for a study of blood T cell repertoires in COVID-19. Study overall: PBMCs, B-cell-depleted T cells, or T cells provided the cDNA or gDNA that made up the material.

Only in-frame clones appear in the TCRdb table, and some are missing; sequencing was by immunoSEQ multiplex PCR. The sample consists of around 60,000 clones, roughly 88% of them appearing once. Germline CDR1 is MGHDK and CDR2 is SYGVNS. This CDR3 is 16 amino acids long. Trimming removed 4 bases from V and 2 bases from J, with 14 bases in between. The sample consisted of peripheral blood. This clonotype originated in a man aged 50-60 years with active COVID-19. V gene TRBV25-1 combines with J gene TRBJ1-4; TRBD1 is a possible D gene (5 bases). The CDR3 nucleotides read TGTGCCAGCAGTGGAAAGGGCGGGGGGACTAATGAAAAACTGTTTTTT. Protein product: CASSGKGGGTNEKLFF.